These 14 T cell receptor beta chains share one sample of origin, sequenced in a study of T cell repertoires in cytomegalovirus infection. TCRdb redid the calling of the reads with MiXCR, one entry per CDR3 protein. The sample holds approximately 500,000 distinct CDR3 sequences, more than 15% seen once. Sequenced input: CD8+ T cells from PBMCs. These receptors were collected from a human donor in good health (CMV status not recorded). Some clones in this sample may be carry-over from other donors' samples.

This clonotype was observed at least ten times. The rearrangement links TRBV7-9 to TRBJ2-1; 15 nucleotides align to TRBD2. The CDR3 contains 19 residues. The germline V gene has CDR1 SEHNR and CDR2 FQNEAQ (reference sequence). J gave up 5 bases and V 4 bases, and 12 bases lay outside the gene matches. The CDR3 region is CASSSRGLAGGPGDNEQFF. CDR3 in DNA: TGTGCCAGCAGCTCCCGTGGACTAGCGGGAGGGCCCGGTGACAATGAGCAGTTCTTC. Using reference TRBV7-9 and TRBJ2-1 for the parts outside the CDR3, the full variable domain is DTGVSQNPRHKITKRGQNVTFRCDPISEHNRLYWYRQTLGQGPEFLTYFQNEAQLEKSRLLSDRFSAERPKGSFSTLEIQRTEQGDSAMYLCASSSRGLAGGPGDNEQFFGPGTRLTVL.

The V call is TRBV27, the J call TRBJ2-5; TRBD2 agrees at 8 bases. The length of the CDR3 is 17 residues. Germline assignment: CDR1 MNHEY and CDR2 SMNVEV (reference sequence). Losses at the gene ends were 5 bases for V and 5 bases for J; bases not matched to a gene: 16. Here the CDR3 reads CASSLRGLALRFETQYF. The CDR3 coding sequence is TGTGCCAGCAGTCTCCGAGGACTAGCCCTCAGATTTGAGACCCAGTACTTC.

This clonotype turned up a few times. V and J are TRBV6-5 and TRBJ2-6; possibly TRBD1 for D (5 bases). The CDR3 totals 15 residues. V was shortened by 9 bases and J by 0 bases, with 12 bases between the two germline ends. Per germline, CDR1 MNHEY and CDR2 SVGAGI. The CDR3: CASRSTDSGANVLTF. The CDR3 DNA sequence: TGTGCCAGTCGGTCGACAGACTCTGGGGCCAACGTCCTGACTTTC.

The chain is built from TRBV2 and TRBJ1-1, with 8 bases matching TRBD1. Germline V gene sequence: CDR1 SNHLY, CDR2 FYNNEI. J gave up 6 bases and V 6 bases, and 6 bases lay outside the gene matches. The CDR3 runs 13 residues. The CDR3 DNA is TGTGCCAGCAGGCTCGGACAGGGTGCTGAAGCTTTCTTT. It codes for CASRLGQGAEAFF.

This sequence joins TRBV20-1 and TRBJ2-5, with TRBD1 matching over 7 bases. The CDR3 contains 16 residues. Germline V gives CDR1 DFQATT, CDR2 SNEGSKA (reference sequence). J was trimmed by 0 bases and V by 6 bases; bases with no gene match: 13. The CDR3 sequence: CSAAEWDRIDQETQYF. DNA for the CDR3: TGCAGTGCAGCCGAATGGGACAGAATCGACCAAGAGACCCAGTACTTC.

This clonotype has a handful of counts. V usage is TRBV7-9 and J usage is TRBJ2-7, with D perhaps assigned TRBD1 or TRBD2 (5 bases each). V lost 5 bases and J 5 bases, leaving 13 bases between the germline ends. The length of the CDR3 is 13 residues. The germline CDR1 and CDR2 sequences are SEHNR and FQNEAQ (reference sequence). The CDR3 protein is CASSPPWDHEQYF. In nucleotides, the CDR3 is TGTGCCAGCAGCCCCCCCTGGGACCACGAGCAGTACTTC.

In its sample, this clonotype was seen a few times. The chain uses TRBV5-6 and TRBJ1-2, with D maybe TRBD1 (6 bases). CDR1 and CDR2 (germline): SGHDT, YYEEEE. This CDR3 has 15 amino acids. V lost 0 bases and J lost 4, with 13 bases in between. The CDR3 is CASSLGIAGVYGYTF. The CDR3 DNA reads as TGTGCCAGCAGCTTGGGAATTGCAGGGGTCTATGGCTACACCTTC.

At least ten counts were recorded for this clonotype. The chain couples TRBV27 to TRBJ1-1, with a possible D match to TRBD1 (6 bases). Germline lookup yields CDR1 MNHEY and CDR2 SMNVEV (reference sequence). Trimming removed 5 bases from V and 0 bases from J, with 7 bases in between. This CDR3 region has 13 residues. Here the CDR3 reads CASSGQMNTEAFF. CDR3 coding DNA: TGTGCCAGCAGTGGACAGATGAACACTGAAGCTTTCTTT.

This clonotype was recorded at least ten times. The gene calls are TRBV7-9 and TRBJ2-1; D is possibly TRBD1 (6 bases). The CDR3 has 13 residues. CDR1 SEHNR and CDR2 FQNEAQ come from the germline V gene (reference sequence). V lost 5 bases, J lost 6 bases, and 11 bases lay in between. The CDR3 sequence is CASSPGAGNEQFF. CDR3 in DNA: TGTGCCAGCAGCCCAGGGGCGGGCAATGAGCAGTTCTTC.

In its sample, this clonotype was seen many times. The chain uses TRBV7-3 and TRBJ2-3, with a tentative D call TRBD2 (5 bases). The V end was cut by 3 bases, the J end by 0 bases, with 10 bases between. Germline-derived CDR1 and CDR2 are SGHTA and FQGTGA. This CDR3 has 15 amino acids. As DNA, the CDR3 is TGTGCCAGCAGCTTTGAGGGTCTGAGCACAGATACGCAGTATTTT. Translation gives CASSFEGLSTDTQYF.

Many counts were recorded for this clonotype. CDR3 in DNA: TGTGCCAGCAGTTACCGCGGGTCCTACAATGAGCAGTTCTTC. This codes for CASSYRGSYNEQFF. V gene TRBV6-5 combines with J gene TRBJ2-1; D perhaps matches TRBD2 (5 bases). CDR3 size: 14 residues. Germline V gene lookup returns CDR1 MNHEY and CDR2 SVGAGI. V was cut by 2 bases and J by 1 base, with 6 bases left in between.

V and J are TRBV5-1 and TRBJ2-7; no reliable D call. The CDR3 covers 16 residues. CDR1 and CDR2 from the germline V gene are SGHRS and YFSETQ. V lost 0 bases and J lost 2, with 15 bases in between. The CDR3 sequence is CASSLAVFAVPYEQYF. The CDR3 DNA sequence: TGCGCCAGCAGCTTGGCCGTTTTTGCGGTACCCTACGAGCAGTACTTC.

There are many counts of this clonotype. The chain links TRBV14 to TRBJ2-1; the D is unclear. This CDR3 is 14 amino acids long. Germline lookup yields CDR1 SGHDN and CDR2 FVKESK. Trimming shortened V by 1 base and J by 2 bases, and 6 bases separated the two germline ends. For the CDR3, the DNA is TGTGCCAGCAGCCAAGTGGTGACCTACAATGAGCAGTTCTTC. It yields the protein CASSQVVTYNEQFF.

The chain couples TRBV11-3 to TRBJ2-2, with 8 bases fitting TRBD2. The germline CDR1 and CDR2 sequences are SGHNT and YENEEA. The CDR3 runs to 17 residues. Trimming removed 0 bases from V and 3 bases from J; junction bases left unmatched: 6. For the CDR3, the DNA is TGTGCCAGCAGCTTAGATGGGCGGGAGGAGGACACCGGGGAGCTGTTTTTT. Translating it yields CASSLDGREEDTGELFF.